This entry lists 13 T cell receptor beta chains sequenced from one sample in a study of blood T cell repertoires in COVID-19. The protocol was immunoSEQ multiplex PCR, while the TCRdb copy is restricted to in-frame clones and leaves out a portion. The repertoire holds 300,000 to 400,000 clones, approximately 88% seen once, with roughly 5% in the top ten. Sequencing was performed on PBMCs or T cells enriched from blood (not recorded which). The receptors originated from a man aged 55 to 70 who had recovered from COVID-19.

The V call is TRBV30, the J call TRBJ2-7, with D tentatively TRBD2 (5 bases). Germline lookup yields CDR1 GTSNPN and CDR2 SVGIG (reference sequence). The CDR3 sequence is 13 residues long. V lost 1 base, J lost 2 bases, and 9 bases lay in between. The CDR3 nucleotides are TGTGCCTGGAGTGGGCTAGCAGCCTACGAGCAGTACTTC. Amino acids: CAWSGLAAYEQYF.

Here the CDR3 reads CASRPDRENSPLHF. CDR3 DNA: TGTGCCAGCAGACCTGACAGGGAAAATTCACCCCTCCACTTT. The chain carries TRBV28 and TRBJ1-6; TRBD1 aligns across 7 bases. The CDR3 covers 14 residues. Losses at the gene ends were 6 bases for V and 7 bases for J; bases not matched to a gene: 6. Germline V gene sequence: CDR1 MDHEN, CDR2 SYDVKM. Looking up the rest from reference TRBV28 and TRBJ1-6 gives the full variable domain: DVKVTQSSRYLVKRTGEKVFLECVQDMDHENMFWYRQDPGLGLRLIYFSYDVKMKEKGDIPEGYSVSREKKERFSLILESASTNQTSMYLCASRPDRENSPLHFGNGTRLTVT.

V usage is TRBV4-1 and J usage is TRBJ2-1; 7 bases match TRBD1. The germline gives CDR1 MGHRA, CDR2 YSYEKL. Trimming removed 0 bases from V and 6 bases from J; junction bases left unmatched: 8. This CDR3 comprises 16 residues. CDR3 nucleotides: TGCGCCAGCAGCCAAGAGGTGAACAGGGGAACCAATGAGCAGTTCTTC. Its protein is CASSQEVNRGTNEQFF.

The chain has TRBV11-3 and TRBJ1-6; no clear D. V lost 5 bases and J lost 9, with 11 bases in between. This CDR3 comprises 13 residues. Germline lookup yields CDR1 SGHNT and CDR2 YENEEA. The CDR3, as DNA: TGTGCCAGCAGCCTCAACCAGATTTCACCCCTCCACTTT. Amino acid sequence: CASSLNQISPLHF.

The chain joins TRBV18 to TRBJ1-2; 8 bases line up with TRBD1. The CDR3 sequence is 18 residues long. After removal of 4 bases from V and 7 bases from J, the junction contained 20 bases not matched to a gene. The germline CDR1 and CDR2 sequences are KGHSH and LQKENI. For the CDR3, the DNA is TGTGCCAGCTCACACCAGACACAGCGACAGGGGTTAGTTCGTGGCTACACCTTC. Protein: CASSHQTQRQGLVRGYTF.

This clone showed up just once. The V and J genes are TRBV9 and TRBJ1-4; D is possibly TRBD1 (5 bases). The CDR3 runs 13 residues. Trimming stripped 1 base from V and 8 bases from J, with 9 bases between. Germline V gives CDR1 SGDLS, CDR2 YYNGEE. This chain's CDR3 is CASSVRGGEKLFF. CDR3 in DNA: TGTGCCAGCAGCGTAAGGGGCGGCGAAAAACTGTTTTTT.

There are a few counts of this clone. The chain uses TRBV5-1 and TRBJ2-2, with 16 bases lining up with TRBD2. Looked up from germline, CDR1 is SGHRS and CDR2 is YFSETQ. V dropped 4 bases and J dropped 6; count of bases not matched to a gene: 3. This CDR3 has 16 residues. The CDR3 here is CASSTGLAGGPGELFF. Written as DNA, the CDR3 is TGCGCCAGCAGCACGGGACTAGCGGGAGGGCCCGGGGAGCTGTTTTTT.

The genes are TRBV12-5 and TRBJ1-4; D is possibly TRBD1 (6 bases). CDR3 length: 16 amino acids. Germline CDR1 is LGHNT and CDR2 is FRNRAP. V lost 3 bases, J lost 8 bases, and 19 bases lay in between. CDR3: CASGFTEGGEGEKLFF. CDR3 nucleotide sequence: TGTGCTAGTGGTTTCACGGAAGGGGGAGAGGGAGAAAAACTGTTTTTT. Combining the CDR3 with reference TRBV12-5 and TRBJ1-4 gives the whole variable domain DARVTQTPRHKVTEMGQEVTMRCQPILGHNTVFWYRQTMMQGLELLAYFRNRAPLDDSGMPKDRFSAEMPDATLATLKIQPSEPRDSAVYFCASGFTEGGEGEKLFFGSGTQLSVL.

The CDR3 region is CASSDRTQGSYGYTF. In nucleotides, the CDR3 is TGCGCCAGCAGCGATAGAACCCAGGGCAGCTATGGCTACACCTTC. The chain recombines TRBV5-1 with TRBJ1-2; tentative D call: TRBD1 (5 bases). This CDR3 is built from 15 residues. The ends were cut back, 4 bases at V and 4 bases at J, with 17 bases in the middle. Germline lookup yields CDR1 SGHRS and CDR2 YFSETQ.

The CDR3 region has the DNA TGCGCCAGCAGCTTGGGTGGGACAGGGTTCTCTGGAAACACCATATATTTT. It specifies CASSLGGTGFSGNTIYF. The chain uses TRBV5-1 and TRBJ1-3, with 9 bases identical to TRBD1. J was trimmed by 0 bases and V by 0 bases; bases with no gene match: 4. The germline gives CDR1 SGHRS, CDR2 YFSETQ. The CDR3 contains 17 residues.

V and J are TRBV28 and TRBJ2-5; 10 nucleotides line up with TRBD1. Germline V gives CDR1 MDHEN, CDR2 SYDVKM. Trimming at V came to 5 bases and at J to 7 bases, leaving 13 bases not matched to a gene. This CDR3 is 16 amino acids long. The CDR3 here is CASSDSDRGTVRTQYF. The CDR3 DNA follows: TGTGCCAGCAGTGATTCGGACAGGGGGACGGTAAGGACCCAGTACTTC.

This clone was counted a few times. This rearrangement joins TRBV20-1 to TRBJ1-1; 7 bases align to TRBD1. This CDR3 region has 13 residues. Germline trimming cut 3 bases from V and 6 bases from J; bases unmatched to any gene: 7. CDR1 is DFQATT and CDR2 is SNEGSKA in the germline V gene (reference sequence). CDR3 loop: CSASGTGVAEAFF. The CDR3, as DNA: TGCAGTGCTAGTGGAACAGGGGTCGCTGAAGCTTTCTTT.

This chain connects TRBV6-6 to TRBJ2-5; TRBD1 matches 7 bases. The CDR3 has 14 amino acids. Trimming took 4 bases from V and 5 from J; bases not matched to a gene: 7. Germline V CDR1 and CDR2: MNHNY, SVGAGI (reference sequence). Written as DNA, the CDR3 is TGTGCCAGCAGTTTTGACAGGGCGGCGGAGACCCAGTACTTC. It yields the protein CASSFDRAAETQYF.